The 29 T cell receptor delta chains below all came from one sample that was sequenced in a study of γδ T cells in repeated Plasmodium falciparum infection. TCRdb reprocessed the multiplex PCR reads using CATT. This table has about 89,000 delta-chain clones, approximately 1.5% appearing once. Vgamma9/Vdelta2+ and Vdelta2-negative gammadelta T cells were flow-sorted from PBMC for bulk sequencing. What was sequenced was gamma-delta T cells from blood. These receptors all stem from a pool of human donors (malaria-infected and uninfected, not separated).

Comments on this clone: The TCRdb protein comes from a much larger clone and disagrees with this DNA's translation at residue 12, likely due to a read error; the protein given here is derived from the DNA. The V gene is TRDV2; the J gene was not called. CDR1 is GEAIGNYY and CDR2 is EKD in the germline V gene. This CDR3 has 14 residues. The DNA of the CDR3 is TGTGCCTGCTCGATAAGAACCCACACCGATAAACCCATCTTT. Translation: CACSIRTHTDKPIF.

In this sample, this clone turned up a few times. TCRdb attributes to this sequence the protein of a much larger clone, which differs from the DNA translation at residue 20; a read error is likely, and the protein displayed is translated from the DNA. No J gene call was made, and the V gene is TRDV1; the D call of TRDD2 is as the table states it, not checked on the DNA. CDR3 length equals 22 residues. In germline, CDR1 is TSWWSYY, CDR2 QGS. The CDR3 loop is CALGELHTTRLPTFSFTDKHIF. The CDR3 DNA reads TGTGCTCTTGGGGAACTGCATACCACCCGCCTTCCTACTTTCAGTTTTACCGATAAACACATCTTT.

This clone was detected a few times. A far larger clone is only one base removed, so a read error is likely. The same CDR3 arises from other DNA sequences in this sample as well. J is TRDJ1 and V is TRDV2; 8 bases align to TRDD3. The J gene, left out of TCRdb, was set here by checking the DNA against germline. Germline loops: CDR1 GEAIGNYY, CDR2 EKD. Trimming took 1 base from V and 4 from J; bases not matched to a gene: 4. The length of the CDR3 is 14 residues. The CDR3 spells CACDTVGDRDKLIF. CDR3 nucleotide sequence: TGTGCCTGTGACACTGTGGGGGATCGCGATAAACTCATCTTT.

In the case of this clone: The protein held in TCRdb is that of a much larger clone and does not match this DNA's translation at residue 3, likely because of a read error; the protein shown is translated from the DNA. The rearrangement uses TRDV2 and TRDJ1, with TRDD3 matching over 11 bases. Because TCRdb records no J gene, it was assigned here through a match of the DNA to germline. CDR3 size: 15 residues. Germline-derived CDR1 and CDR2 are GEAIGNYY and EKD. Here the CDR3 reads CAYDICALGDNKLIF. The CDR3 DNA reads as TGTGCCTATGACATCTGCGCACTGGGGGATAATAAACTCATCTTT.

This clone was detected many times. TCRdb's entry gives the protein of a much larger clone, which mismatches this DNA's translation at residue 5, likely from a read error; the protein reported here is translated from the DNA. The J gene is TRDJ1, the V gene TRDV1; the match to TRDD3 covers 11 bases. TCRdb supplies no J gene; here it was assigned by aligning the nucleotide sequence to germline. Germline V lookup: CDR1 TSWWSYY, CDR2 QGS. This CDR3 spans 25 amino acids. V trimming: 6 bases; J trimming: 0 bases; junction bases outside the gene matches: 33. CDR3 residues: CALGVGWRPPIWGIPEESYTDKLIF. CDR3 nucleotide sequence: TGTGCTCTTGGAGTAGGGTGGCGACCTCCCATCTGGGGGATACCCGAAGAATCGTACACCGATAAACTCATCTTT.

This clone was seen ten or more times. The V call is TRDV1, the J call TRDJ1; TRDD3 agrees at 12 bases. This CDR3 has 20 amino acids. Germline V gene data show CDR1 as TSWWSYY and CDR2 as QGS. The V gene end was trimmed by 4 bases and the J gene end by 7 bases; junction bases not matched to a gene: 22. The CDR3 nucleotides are TGTGCTCTTGGGGGAGCTTCCTCGTTGCCGCACTGGGGGATACCCACTAAACTCATCTTT. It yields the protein CALGGASSLPHWGIPTKLIF.

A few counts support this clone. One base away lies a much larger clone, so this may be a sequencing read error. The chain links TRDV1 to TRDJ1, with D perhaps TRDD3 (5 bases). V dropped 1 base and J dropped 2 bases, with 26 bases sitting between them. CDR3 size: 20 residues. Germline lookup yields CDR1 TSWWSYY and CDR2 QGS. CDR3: CALGEPRVRRHLGPTDKLIF. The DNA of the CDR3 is TGTGCTCTTGGGGAACCCCGGGTCCGCCGTCACTTGGGGCCTACCGATAAACTCATCTTT.

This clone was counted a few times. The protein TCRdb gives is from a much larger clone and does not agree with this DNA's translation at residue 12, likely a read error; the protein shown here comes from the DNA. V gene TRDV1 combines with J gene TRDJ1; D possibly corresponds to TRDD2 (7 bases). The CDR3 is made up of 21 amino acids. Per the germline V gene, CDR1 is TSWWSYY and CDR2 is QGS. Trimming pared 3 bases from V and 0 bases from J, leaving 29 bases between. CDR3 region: CALGDPRSYVRYWDYTDKLIF. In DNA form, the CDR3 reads TGTGCTCTTGGGGACCCCCGTTCCTACGTCAGATACTGGGACTACACCGATAAACTCATCTTT.

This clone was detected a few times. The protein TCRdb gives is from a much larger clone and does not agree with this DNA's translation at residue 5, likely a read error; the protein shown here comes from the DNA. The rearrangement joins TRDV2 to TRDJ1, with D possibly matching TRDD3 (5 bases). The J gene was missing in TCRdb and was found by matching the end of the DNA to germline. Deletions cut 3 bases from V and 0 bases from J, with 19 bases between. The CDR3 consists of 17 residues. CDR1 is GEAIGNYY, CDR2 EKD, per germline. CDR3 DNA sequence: TGTGCCTGTGACGCAGACGGGGGCCCCCCGTACACCGATAAACTCATCTTT. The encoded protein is CACDADGGPPYTDKLIF.

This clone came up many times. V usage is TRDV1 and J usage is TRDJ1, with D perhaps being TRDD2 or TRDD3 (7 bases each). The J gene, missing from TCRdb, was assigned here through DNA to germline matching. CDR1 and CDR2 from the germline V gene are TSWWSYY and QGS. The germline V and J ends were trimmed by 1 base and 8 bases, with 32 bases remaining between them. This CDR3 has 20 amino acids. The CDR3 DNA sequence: TGTGCTCTTGGGGAACCCTTCCTTAGACGGGGATATGTGGTCTGGGACAAACTCATCTTT. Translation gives CALGEPFLRRGYVVWDKLIF.

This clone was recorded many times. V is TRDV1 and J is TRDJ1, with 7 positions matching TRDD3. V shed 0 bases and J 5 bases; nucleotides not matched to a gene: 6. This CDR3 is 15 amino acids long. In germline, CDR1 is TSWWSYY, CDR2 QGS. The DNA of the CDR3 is TGTGCTCTTGGGGAACTCCGGACTGGGGAGGATAAACTCATCTTT. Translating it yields CALGELRTGEDKLIF.

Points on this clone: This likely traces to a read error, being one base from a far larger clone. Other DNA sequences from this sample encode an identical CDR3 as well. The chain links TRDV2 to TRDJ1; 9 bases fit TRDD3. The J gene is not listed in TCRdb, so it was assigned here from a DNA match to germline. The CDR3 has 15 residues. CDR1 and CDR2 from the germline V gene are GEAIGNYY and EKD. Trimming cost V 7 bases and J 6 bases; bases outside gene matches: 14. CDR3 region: CACVPLGDKRNKLIF. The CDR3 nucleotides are TGTGCCTGCGTCCCGTTGGGGGATAAGAGGAATAAACTCATCTTT.

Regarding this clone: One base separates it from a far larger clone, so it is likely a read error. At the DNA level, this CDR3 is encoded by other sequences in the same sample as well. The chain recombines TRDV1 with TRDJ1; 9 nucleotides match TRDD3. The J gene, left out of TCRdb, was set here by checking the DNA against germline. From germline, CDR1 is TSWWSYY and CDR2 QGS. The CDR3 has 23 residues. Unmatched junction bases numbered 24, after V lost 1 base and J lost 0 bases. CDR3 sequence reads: CALGEPFRTLLPLLGEYTDKLIF. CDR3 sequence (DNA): TGTGCTCTTGGGGAACCCTTCCGAACCCTCCTCCCCTTACTGGGGGAGTACACCGATAAACTCATCTTT.

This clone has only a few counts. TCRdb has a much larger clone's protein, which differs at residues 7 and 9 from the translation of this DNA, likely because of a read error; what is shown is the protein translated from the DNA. DNA for the CDR3: TGTGCCTCTCCTACGGCCCGGGAGACAGGCTGGCATAAACTCATCTTT. It is translated as CASPTARETGWHKLIF. The chain is built from TRDV3 and TRDJ1, with D maybe TRDD2 (6 bases). Trimming removed 4 bases from V and 6 bases from J, with 27 bases in between. Germline assignment: CDR1 TVYSNPD and CDR2 GDNSRS (reference sequence). This CDR3 comprises 16 residues.

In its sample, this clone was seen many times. The CDR3 region has the DNA TGTGCCTGTGACAAAGTTCCGGGGACGTACACCGATAAACTCATCTTT. Translating it yields CACDKVPGTYTDKLIF. The chain is built from TRDV2 and TRDJ1; a weak D match, TRDD3 (5 bases). Germline values: CDR1 GEAIGNYY, CDR2 EKD. The CDR3 is 16 residues long. V was pared by 2 bases and J by 0 bases, with 15 bases between.

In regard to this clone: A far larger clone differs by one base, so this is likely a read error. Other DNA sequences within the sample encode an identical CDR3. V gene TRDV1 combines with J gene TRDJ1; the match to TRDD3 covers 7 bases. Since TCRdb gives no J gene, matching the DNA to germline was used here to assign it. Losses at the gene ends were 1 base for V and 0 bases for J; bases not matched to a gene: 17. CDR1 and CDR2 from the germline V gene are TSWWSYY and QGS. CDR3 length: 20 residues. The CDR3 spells CALGEPLYDLGDLYTDKLIF. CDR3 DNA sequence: TGTGCTCTTGGGGAACCCTTGTACGATTTGGGGGACCTTTACACCGATAAACTCATCTTT.

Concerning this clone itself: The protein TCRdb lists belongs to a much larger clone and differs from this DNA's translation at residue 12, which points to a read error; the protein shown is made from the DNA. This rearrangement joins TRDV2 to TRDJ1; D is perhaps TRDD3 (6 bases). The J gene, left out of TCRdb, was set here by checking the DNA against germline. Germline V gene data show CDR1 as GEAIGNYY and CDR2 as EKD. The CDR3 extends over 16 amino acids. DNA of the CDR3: TGTGCCTGTGACACCGTGGCTGGGGCGTACACCGTTAAACTCATCTTT. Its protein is CACDTVAGAYTVKLIF.

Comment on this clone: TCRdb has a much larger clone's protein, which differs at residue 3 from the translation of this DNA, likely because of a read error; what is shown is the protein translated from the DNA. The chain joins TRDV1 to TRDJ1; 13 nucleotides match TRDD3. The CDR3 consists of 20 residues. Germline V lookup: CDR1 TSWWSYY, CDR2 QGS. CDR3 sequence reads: CAPGLFTGGYGHSYTDKLIF. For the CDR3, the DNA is TGTGCTCCTGGGCTTTTTACTGGGGGATACGGCCATTCGTACACCGATAAACTCATCTTT.

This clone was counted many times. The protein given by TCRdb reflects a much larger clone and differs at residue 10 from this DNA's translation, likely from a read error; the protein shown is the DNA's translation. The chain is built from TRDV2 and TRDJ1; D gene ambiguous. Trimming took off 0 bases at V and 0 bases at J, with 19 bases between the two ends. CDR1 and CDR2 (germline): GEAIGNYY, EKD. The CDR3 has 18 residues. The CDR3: CACDTVSQGRKYTDKLIF. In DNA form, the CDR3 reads TGTGCCTGTGACACCGTAAGTCAAGGGAGAAAGTACACCGATAAACTCATCTTT.

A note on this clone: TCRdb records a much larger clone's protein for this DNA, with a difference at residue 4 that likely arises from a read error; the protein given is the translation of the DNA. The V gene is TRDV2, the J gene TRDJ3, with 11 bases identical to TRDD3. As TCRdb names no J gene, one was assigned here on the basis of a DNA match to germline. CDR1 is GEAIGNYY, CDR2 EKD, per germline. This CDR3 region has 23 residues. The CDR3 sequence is CACGTGDWGISRTSSWDTRQMFF. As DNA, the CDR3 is TGTGCCTGTGGCACCGGGGACTGGGGGATATCGCGGACCAGCTCCTGGGACACCCGACAGATGTTTTTC.

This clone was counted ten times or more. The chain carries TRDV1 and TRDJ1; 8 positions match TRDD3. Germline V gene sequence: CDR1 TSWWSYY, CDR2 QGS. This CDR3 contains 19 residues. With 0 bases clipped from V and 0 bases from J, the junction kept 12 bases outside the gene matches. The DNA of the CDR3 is TGTGCTCTTGGGGAACTAAGAGGGGATACACCCCGCAACACCGATAAACTCATCTTT. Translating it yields CALGELRGDTPRNTDKLIF.

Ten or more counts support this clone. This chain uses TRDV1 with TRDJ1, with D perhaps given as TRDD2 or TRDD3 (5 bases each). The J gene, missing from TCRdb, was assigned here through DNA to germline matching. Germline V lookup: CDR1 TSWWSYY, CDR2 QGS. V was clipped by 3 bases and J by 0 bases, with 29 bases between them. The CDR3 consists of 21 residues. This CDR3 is CALGDLGVPRRIAEYTDKLIF. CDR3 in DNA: TGTGCTCTTGGGGATCTAGGGGTTCCTCGGCGGATAGCAGAGTACACCGATAAACTCATCTTT.

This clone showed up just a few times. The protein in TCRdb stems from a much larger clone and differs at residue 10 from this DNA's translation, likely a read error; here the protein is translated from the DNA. The CDR3 sequence is CACDSILGDATWDTRQMFF. As DNA, the CDR3 is TGTGCCTGTGACTCTATACTGGGGGATGCGACCTGGGACACCCGACAGATGTTTTTC. This chain links TRDV2 with TRDJ3; 10 bases align to TRDD3. The J gene was missing in TCRdb and was found by matching the end of the DNA to germline. The V segment lost 3 bases and the J segment 2 bases; nucleotides outside the gene matches: 9. This CDR3 spans 19 amino acids. The germline gives CDR1 GEAIGNYY, CDR2 EKD.

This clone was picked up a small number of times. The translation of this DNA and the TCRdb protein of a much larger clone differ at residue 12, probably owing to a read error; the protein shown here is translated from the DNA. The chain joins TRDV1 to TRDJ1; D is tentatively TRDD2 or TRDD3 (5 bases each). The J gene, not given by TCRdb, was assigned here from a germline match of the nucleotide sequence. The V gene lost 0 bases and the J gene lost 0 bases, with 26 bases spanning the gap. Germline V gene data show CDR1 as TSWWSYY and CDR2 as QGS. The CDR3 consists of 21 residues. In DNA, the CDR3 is TGTGCTCTTGGGGAACTGGGCCTCCTCCTTCTTGCGGGGAGGTACACCGATAAACTCATCTTT. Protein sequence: CALGELGLLLLAGRYTDKLIF.

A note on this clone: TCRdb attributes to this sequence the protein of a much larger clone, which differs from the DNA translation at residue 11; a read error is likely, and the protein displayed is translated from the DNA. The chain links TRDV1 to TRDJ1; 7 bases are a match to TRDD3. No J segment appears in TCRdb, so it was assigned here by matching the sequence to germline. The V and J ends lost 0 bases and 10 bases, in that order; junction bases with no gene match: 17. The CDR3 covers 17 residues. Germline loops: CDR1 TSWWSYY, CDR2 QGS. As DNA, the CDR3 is TGTGCTCTTGGGGAACTGACCCTTACTGGGGAATACTTAGGACTCATCTTT. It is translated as CALGELTLTGEYLGLIF.

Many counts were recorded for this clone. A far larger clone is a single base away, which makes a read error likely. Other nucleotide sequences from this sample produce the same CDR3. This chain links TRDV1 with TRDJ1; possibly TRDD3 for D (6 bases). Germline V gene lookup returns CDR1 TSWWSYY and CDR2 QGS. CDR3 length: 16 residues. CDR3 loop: CALGESGGGPTDKLIF. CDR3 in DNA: TGTGCCCTTGGGGAAAGTGGGGGGGGACCCACCGATAAACTCATCTTT.

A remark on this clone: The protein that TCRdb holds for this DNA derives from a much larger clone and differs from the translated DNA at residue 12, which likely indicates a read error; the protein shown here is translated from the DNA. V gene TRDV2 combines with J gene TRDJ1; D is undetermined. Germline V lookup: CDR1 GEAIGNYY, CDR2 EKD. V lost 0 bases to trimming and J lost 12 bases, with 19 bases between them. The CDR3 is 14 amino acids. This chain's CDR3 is CACDTPFVVGVFIF. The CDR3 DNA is TGTGCCTGTGACACCCCTTTTGTAGTTGGCGTATTCATCTTT.

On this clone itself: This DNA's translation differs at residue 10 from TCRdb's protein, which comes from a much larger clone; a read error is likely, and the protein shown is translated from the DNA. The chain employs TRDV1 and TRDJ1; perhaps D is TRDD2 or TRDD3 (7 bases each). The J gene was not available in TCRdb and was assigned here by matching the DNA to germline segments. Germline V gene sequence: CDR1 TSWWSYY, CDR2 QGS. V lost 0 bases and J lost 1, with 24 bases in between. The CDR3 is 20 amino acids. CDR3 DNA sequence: TGTGCTCTTGGGGAACTTATTCCTACTTGGATACTGGGGACCACCGATAAACTCATCTTT. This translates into CALGELIPTWILGTTDKLIF.

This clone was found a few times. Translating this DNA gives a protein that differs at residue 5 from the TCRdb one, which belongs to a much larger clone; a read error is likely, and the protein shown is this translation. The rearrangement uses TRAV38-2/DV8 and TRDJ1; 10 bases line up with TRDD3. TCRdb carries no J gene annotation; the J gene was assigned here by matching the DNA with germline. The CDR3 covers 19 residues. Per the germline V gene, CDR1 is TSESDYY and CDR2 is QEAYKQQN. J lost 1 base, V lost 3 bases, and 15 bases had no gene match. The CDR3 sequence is CAYRTVARYWGMVTDKLIF. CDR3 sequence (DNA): TGTGCTTATAGGACGGTAGCCCGGTACTGGGGGATGGTCACCGATAAACTCATCTTT.